This T cell receptor beta chain was sequenced during a study of control samples from healthy donors and cancer patients. The data were produced by immunoSEQ multiplex PCR, yet TCRdb's version contains in-frame clones alone and is incomplete. The sample holds some 70,000 clones, 75% to 85% seen once. Germline CDR1 SGHAT, CDR2 FQNNGV. The CDR3 sequence is 15 residues long. V shed 4 bases, J shed 3 bases, and the junction held 7 bases outside the gene matches. This clone was detected once. The chain has TRBV11-2 and TRBJ2-7; TRBD1 matches 9 bases. Sequencing was carried out using blood. The TCR originated in a man aged 55 to 70 in good health. The CDR3 DNA follows: TGTGCCAGCAGCTCCGGGACAGGGAATTACTACGAGCAGTACTTC. Translation: CASSSGTGNYYEQYF. Full variable domain (rest looked up from reference TRBV11-2 and TRBJ2-7): EAGVAQSPRYKIIEKRQSVAFWCNPISGHATLYWYQQILGQGPKLLIQFQNNGVVDDSQLPKDRFSAERLKGVDSTLKIQPAKLEDSAVYLCASSSGTGNYYEQYFGPGTRLTVT.